The 14 T cell receptor beta chains listed next were all sequenced from one sample in a study of cytomegalovirus exposure and HLA in healthy donors. Only in-frame clones appear in the TCRdb table, and some are missing; sequencing was by immunoSEQ multiplex PCR. The sample carries 100,000 to 150,000 clones, about 91% recorded once. The sample taken for sequencing was PBMCs. The receptor set was obtained from a woman in her late teens or twenties in good health and CMV-seronegative.

This chain joins TRBV5-1 and TRBJ2-3, with a tentative D call TRBD1 (5 bases). The CDR3 contains 17 residues. Germline CDR1 SGHRS, CDR2 YFSETQ. Trimming cost V 5 bases and J 2 bases, with 21 bases left between them. This chain's CDR3 is CASRTGQTVLITDTQYF. CDR3 DNA sequence: TGCGCCAGCAGAACGGGCCAGACAGTTCTCATCACAGATACGCAGTATTTT.

The chain employs TRBV28 and TRBJ2-1; tentative D call: TRBD1 (5 bases). The CDR3 has 17 amino acids. V lost 2 bases to trimming and J lost 2 bases, with 16 bases between them. Germline V lookup: CDR1 MDHEN, CDR2 SYDVKM. The CDR3 coding sequence is TGTGCCAGCAGTTTACCCCTACAGGACACAACCTACAATGAGCAGTTCTTC. As protein: CASSLPLQDTTYNEQFF.

The chain has TRBV6-1 and TRBJ2-1; 8 nucleotides match TRBD2. With 2 bases clipped from V and 2 bases from J, the junction kept 5 bases outside the gene matches. The CDR3 sequence is 16 residues long. CDR1 is MNHNS and CDR2 is SASEGT in the germline V gene. The DNA for the CDR3 is TGTGCCAGCAGTGAACGAGCGGGAGCGGCCTACAATGAGCAGTTCTTC. As protein: CASSERAGAAYNEQFF.

The chain has TRBV4-2 and TRBJ1-2, with 7 bases that match TRBD1. CDR3 length equals 15 residues. Germline values: CDR1 LGHNA, CDR2 YNFKEQ. The ends lost 4 bases at V and 10 bases at J; junction bases unmatched: 15. The CDR3 nucleotides are TGTGCCAGCAGCCCGCCGGCCGGGGACAGTCGACACTACACCTTC. Protein product: CASSPPAGDSRHYTF.

The chain employs TRBV5-1 and TRBJ1-2, with D perhaps matching TRBD1 (6 bases). V was pared by 4 bases and J by 7 bases, with 23 bases between. CDR3 length: 16 amino acids. The V gene's germline CDR1 is SGHRS and CDR2 YFSETQ. CDR3 sequence reads: CASSLGSTGQISGYTF. CDR3 bases: TGCGCCAGCAGCCTTGGCAGTACTGGACAGATTTCTGGCTACACCTTC.

The CDR3 loop is CASSSGQKNTEAFF. Written as DNA, the CDR3 is TGCGCCAGCAGCTCCGGACAGAAGAACACTGAAGCTTTCTTT. This chain connects TRBV5-1 to TRBJ1-1; tentative D call: TRBD1 (6 bases). Germline lookup yields CDR1 SGHRS and CDR2 YFSETQ. The CDR3 length is 14 residues. Deletions cut 3 bases from V and 1 base from J, with 10 bases between.

This clone occurred once. V usage is TRBV7-6 and J usage is TRBJ1-2; no definite D call. From germline, CDR1 is SGHVS and CDR2 FNYEAQ. Trimming removed 7 bases at V and 8 bases at J, with 17 bases between. This CDR3 region has 13 residues. The CDR3 DNA follows: TGTGCCAGCACCACGCCGGGGATCCGAGGCTACACCTTC. Amino acid sequence: CASTTPGIRGYTF.

The chain couples TRBV29-1 to TRBJ2-7; D gene unclear. Germline V gene data show CDR1 as SQVTM and CDR2 as ANQGSEA. This CDR3 region has 15 residues. V was pared by 1 base and J by 4 bases, with 17 bases between. The CDR3 protein is CSVEVVDSSRYEQYF. As DNA, the CDR3 is TGCAGCGTTGAAGTGGTAGATTCTTCGCGGTACGAGCAGTACTTC.

This clone was seen a single time. The chain uses TRBV6-5 and TRBJ2-7; TRBD1 matches 8 bases. The V segment lost 2 bases and the J segment 3 bases; nucleotides outside the gene matches: 6. Germline CDR1 MNHEY, CDR2 SVGAGI. This CDR3 has 15 amino acids. CDR3: CASSYAYGQGYEQYF. The CDR3 coding sequence is TGTGCCAGCAGTTACGCCTACGGACAGGGCTACGAGCAGTACTTC.

The V gene is TRBV15, the J gene TRBJ2-1, with 12 bases identical to TRBD1. The V segment lost 1 base and the J segment 4 bases; nucleotides outside the gene matches: 5. Germline lookup yields CDR1 LNHNV and CDR2 YYDKDF (reference sequence). The CDR3 consists of 17 residues. DNA of the CDR3: TGTGCCACCAGCAGAGCTTGGGGACAGGGGGCTTACAATGAGCAGTTCTTC. Its translation is CATSRAWGQGAYNEQFF. Drawing the rest from reference TRBV15 and TRBJ2-1, the complete variable domain is DAMVIQNPRYQVTQFGKPVTLSCSQTLNHNVMYWYQQKSSQAPKLLFHYYDKDFNNEADTPDNFQSRRPNTSFCFLDIRSPGLGDTAMYLCATSRAWGQGAYNEQFFGPGTRLTVL.

This sequence joins TRBV6-1 and TRBJ2-5; 7 bases are shared with TRBD2. In germline, CDR1 is MNHNS, CDR2 SASEGT. The CDR3 has 17 residues. V dropped 4 bases and J dropped 2; count of bases not matched to a gene: 13. CDR3 region: CASSAGGGLGNQETQYF. The DNA for the CDR3 is TGTGCCAGCAGTGCCGGGGGAGGACTAGGCAATCAAGAGACCCAGTACTTC.

The rearrangement links TRBV12-5 to TRBJ1-5; D is ambiguous. Germline V lookup: CDR1 LGHNT, CDR2 FRNRAP. Trimming cost V 9 bases and J 3 bases, with 12 bases left between them. CDR3 size: 13 residues. CDR3 loop: CASGEGLNQPQHF. For the CDR3, the DNA is TGTGCTAGCGGAGAGGGCCTCAATCAGCCCCAGCATTTT.

This chain links TRBV5-1 with TRBJ2-1; 7 positions agree with TRBD2. Germline assignment: CDR1 SGHRS and CDR2 YFSETQ. V shed 4 bases and J 4 bases; nucleotides not matched to a gene: 8. The CDR3 extends over 15 amino acids. The DNA of the CDR3 is TGCGCCAGCAGCCCCGATTGGGGGGGATACAATGAGCAGTTCTTC. Its translation is CASSPDWGGYNEQFF.

The chain couples TRBV7-7 to TRBJ2-5; 12 positions match TRBD2. Looked up from germline, CDR1 is SSHAT and CDR2 is FNYEAQ (reference sequence). V lost 5 bases and J lost 5; bases outside the gene matches: 6. This CDR3 contains 15 residues. DNA of the CDR3: TGTGCCAGCAGCCCCGGGACTAGCGGGTGGGAGACCCAGTACTTC. Translation gives CASSPGTSGWETQYF.